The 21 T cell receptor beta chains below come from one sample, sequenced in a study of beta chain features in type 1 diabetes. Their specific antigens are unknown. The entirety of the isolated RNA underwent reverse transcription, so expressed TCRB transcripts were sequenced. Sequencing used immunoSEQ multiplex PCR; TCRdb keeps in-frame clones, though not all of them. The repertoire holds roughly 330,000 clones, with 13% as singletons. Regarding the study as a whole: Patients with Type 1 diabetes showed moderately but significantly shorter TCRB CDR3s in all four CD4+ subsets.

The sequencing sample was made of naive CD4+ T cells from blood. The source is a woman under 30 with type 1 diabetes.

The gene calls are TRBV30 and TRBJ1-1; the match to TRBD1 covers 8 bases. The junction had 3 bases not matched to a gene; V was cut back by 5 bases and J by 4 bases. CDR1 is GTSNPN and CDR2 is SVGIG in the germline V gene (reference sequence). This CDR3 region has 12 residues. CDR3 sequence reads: CAWVTGGTEAFF. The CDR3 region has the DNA TGTGCCTGGGTCACAGGGGGCACTGAAGCTTTCTTT. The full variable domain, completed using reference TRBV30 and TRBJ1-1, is SQTIHQWPATLVQPVGSPLSLECTVEGTSNPNLYWYRQAAGRGLQLLFYSVGIGQISSEVPQNLSASRPQDRQFILSSKKLLLSDSGFYLCAWVTGGTEAFFGQGTRLTVV.

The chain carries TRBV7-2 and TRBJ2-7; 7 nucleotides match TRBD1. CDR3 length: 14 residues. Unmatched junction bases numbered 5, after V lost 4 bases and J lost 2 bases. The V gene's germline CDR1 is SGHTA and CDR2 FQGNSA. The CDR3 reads CASSYSTGTYEQYF. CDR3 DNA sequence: TGTGCCAGCAGCTATTCGACAGGGACCTACGAGCAGTACTTC.

The CDR3 reads CAWSVLQDNQPQHF. The CDR3 DNA follows: TGTGCCTGGAGTGTACTTCAGGACAATCAGCCCCAGCATTTT. The genes are TRBV30 and TRBJ1-5, with D hard to call. Trimming pared 0 bases from V and 3 bases from J, leaving 9 bases between. Per germline, CDR1 GTSNPN and CDR2 SVGIG (reference sequence). The CDR3 is 14 residues long. Combining the CDR3 with reference TRBV30 and TRBJ1-5 gives the whole variable domain SQTIHQWPATLVQPVGSPLSLECTVEGTSNPNLYWYRQAAGRGLQLLFYSVGIGQISSEVPQNLSASRPQDRQFILSSKKLLLSDSGFYLCAWSVLQDNQPQHFGDGTRLSIL.

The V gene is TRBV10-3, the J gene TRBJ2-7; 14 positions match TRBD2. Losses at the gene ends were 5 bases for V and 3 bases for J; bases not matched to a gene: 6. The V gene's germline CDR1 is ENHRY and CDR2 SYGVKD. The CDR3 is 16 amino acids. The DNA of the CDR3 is TGTGCCATCAGTTCGGGGACTAGCGGGAGTGTCTACGAGCAGTACTTC. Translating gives CAISSGTSGSVYEQYF.

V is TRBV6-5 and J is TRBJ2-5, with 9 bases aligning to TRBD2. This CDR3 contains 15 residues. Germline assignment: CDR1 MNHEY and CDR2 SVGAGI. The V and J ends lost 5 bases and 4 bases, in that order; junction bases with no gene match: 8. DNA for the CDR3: TGTGCCAGCAGTGCCGCGGGACTAGCAGGAGAGACCCAGTACTTC. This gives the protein CASSAAGLAGETQYF.

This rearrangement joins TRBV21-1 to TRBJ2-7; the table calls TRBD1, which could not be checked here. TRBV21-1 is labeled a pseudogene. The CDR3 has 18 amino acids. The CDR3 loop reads CASSSPSEQTVTDYEQYV. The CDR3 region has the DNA TGTGCCAGCAGTAGTCCCTCCGAGCAGACAGTCACCGATTACGAGCAGTACGTC.

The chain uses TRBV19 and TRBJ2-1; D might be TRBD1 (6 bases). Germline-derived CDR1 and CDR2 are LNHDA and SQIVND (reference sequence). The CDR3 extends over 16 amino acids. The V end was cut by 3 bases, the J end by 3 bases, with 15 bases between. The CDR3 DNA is TGTGCCAGTAGTATCCCCCCAGGGGCCCACTACAATGAGCAGTTCTTC. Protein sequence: CASSIPPGAHYNEQFF.

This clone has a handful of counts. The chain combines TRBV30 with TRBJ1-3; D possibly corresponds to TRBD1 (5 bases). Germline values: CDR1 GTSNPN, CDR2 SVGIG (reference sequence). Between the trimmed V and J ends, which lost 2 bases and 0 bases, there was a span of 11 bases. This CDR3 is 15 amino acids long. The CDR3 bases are TGTGCCTGGAGTTTAGGGGCCAACTCTGGAAACACCATATATTTT. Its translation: CAWSLGANSGNTIYF.

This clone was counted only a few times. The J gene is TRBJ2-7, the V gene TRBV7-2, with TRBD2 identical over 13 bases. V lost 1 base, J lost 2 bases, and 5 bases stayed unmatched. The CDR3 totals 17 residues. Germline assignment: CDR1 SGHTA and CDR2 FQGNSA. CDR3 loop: CASSLVPGTSGTYEQYV. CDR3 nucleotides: TGTGCCAGCAGCTTAGTCCCGGGGACTAGCGGGACCTACGAGCAGTACGTC.

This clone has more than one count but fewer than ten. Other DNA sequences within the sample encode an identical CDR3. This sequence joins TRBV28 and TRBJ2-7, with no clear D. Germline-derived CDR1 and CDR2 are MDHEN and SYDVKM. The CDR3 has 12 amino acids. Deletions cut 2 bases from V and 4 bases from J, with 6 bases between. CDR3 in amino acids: CASSLLGYEQYF. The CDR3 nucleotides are TGTGCCAGCAGTTTACTCGGGTACGAGCAGTACTTC.

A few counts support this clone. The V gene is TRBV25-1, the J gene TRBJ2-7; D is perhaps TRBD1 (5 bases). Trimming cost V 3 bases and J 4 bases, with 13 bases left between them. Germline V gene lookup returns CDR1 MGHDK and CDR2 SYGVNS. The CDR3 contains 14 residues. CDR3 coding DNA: TGTGCCAGCAGTGAGGCAGGGAATTTATACGAGCAGTACTTC. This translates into CASSEAGNLYEQYF.

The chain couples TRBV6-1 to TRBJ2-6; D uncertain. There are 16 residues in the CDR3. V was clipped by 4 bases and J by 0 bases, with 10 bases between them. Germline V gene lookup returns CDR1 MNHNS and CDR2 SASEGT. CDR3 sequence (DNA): TGTGCCAGCAGTGCCCAATACAGCTCTGGGGCCAACGTCCTGACTTTC. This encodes CASSAQYSSGANVLTF.

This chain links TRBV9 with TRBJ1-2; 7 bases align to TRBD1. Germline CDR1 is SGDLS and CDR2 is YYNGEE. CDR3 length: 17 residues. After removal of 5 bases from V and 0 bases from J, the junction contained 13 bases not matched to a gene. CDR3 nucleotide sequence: TGTGCCAGCAGTAAAGGAGCCGGGACAGTTCCTAACTATGGCTACACCTTC. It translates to CASSKGAGTVPNYGYTF.

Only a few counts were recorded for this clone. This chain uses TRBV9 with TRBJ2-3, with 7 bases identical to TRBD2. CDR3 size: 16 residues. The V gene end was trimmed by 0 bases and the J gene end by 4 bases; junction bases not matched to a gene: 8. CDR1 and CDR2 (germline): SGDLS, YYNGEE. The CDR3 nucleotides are TGTGCCAGCAGCGTAGAGGTGGGAGGGCCCTCAGATACGCAGTATTTT. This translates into CASSVEVGGPSDTQYF.

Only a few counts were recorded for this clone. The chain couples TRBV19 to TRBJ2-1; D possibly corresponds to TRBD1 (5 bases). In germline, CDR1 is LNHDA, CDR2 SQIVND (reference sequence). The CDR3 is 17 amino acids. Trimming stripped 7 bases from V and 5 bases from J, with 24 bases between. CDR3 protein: CASKKGGATIIDNEQFF. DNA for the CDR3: TGTGCCAGTAAAAAGGGTGGGGCGACGATTATTGACAATGAGCAGTTCTTC.

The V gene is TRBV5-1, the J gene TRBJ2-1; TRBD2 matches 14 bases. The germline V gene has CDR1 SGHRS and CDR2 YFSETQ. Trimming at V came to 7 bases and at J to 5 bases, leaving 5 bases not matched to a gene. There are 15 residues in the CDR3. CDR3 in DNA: TGCGCCAGCGCGGGACTAGCGGGAGTAAACAATGAGCAGTTCTTC. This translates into CASAGLAGVNNEQFF.

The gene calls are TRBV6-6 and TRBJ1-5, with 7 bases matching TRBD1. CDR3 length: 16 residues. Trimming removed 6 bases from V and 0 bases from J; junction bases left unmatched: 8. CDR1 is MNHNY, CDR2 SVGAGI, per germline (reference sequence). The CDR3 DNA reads TGTGCCAGCAGACGAACCGGGACAGATAGCAATCAGCCCCAGCATTTT. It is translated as CASRRTGTDSNQPQHF.

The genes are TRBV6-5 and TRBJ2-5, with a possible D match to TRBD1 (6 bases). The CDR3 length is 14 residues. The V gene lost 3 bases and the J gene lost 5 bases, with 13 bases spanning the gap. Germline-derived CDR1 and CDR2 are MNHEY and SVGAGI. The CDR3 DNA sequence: TGTGCCAGCAGTTATTCAGGGGTCTGGGAGACCCAGTACTTC. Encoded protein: CASSYSGVWETQYF.

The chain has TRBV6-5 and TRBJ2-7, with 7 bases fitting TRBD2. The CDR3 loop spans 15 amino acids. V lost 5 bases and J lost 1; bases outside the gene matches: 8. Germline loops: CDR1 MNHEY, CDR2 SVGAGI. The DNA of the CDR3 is TGTGCCAGCAGTCGGGGACGGGAGGAGTCCTACGAGCAGTACTTC. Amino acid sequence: CASSRGREESYEQYF.

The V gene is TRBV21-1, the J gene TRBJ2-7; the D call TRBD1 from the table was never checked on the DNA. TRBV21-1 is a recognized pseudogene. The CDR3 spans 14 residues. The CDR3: CASSIGDRGDEQYV. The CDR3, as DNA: TGTGCCAGCAGCATAGGGGACAGGGGAGACGAGCAGTACGTC.

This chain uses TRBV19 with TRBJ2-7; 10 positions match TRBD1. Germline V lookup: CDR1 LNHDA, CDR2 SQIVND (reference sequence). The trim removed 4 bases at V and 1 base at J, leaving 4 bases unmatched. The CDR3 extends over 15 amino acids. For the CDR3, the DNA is TGTGCCAGTAGTAGACAGGGGGCGATGTCCTACGAGCAGTACTTC. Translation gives CASSRQGAMSYEQYF.